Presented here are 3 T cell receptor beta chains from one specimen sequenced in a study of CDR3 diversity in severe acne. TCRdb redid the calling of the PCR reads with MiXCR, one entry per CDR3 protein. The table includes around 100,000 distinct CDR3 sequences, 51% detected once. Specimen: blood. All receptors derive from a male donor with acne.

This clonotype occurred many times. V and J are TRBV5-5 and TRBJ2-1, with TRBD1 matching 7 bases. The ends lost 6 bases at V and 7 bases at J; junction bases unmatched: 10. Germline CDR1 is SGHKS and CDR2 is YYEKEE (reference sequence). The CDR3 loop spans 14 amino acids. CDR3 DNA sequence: TGTGCCAGCATTCCCCCGGGACAGCCGAATGAGCAGTTCTTC. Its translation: CASIPPGQPNEQFF.

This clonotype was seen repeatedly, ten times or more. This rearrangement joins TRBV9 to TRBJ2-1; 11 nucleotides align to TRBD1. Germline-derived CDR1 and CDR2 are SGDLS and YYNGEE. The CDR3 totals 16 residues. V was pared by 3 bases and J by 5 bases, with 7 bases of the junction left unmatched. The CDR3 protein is CASSARTGGRDNEQFF. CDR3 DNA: TGTGCCAGCAGCGCCCGGACAGGGGGCCGGGACAATGAGCAGTTCTTC.

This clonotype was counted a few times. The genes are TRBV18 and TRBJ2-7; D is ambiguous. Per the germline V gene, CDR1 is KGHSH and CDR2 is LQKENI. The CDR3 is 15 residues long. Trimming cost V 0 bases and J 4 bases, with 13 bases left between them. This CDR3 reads CASSPPSVESYEQYF. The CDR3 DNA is TGTGCCAGCTCACCACCTTCAGTTGAGTCTTACGAGCAGTACTTC.